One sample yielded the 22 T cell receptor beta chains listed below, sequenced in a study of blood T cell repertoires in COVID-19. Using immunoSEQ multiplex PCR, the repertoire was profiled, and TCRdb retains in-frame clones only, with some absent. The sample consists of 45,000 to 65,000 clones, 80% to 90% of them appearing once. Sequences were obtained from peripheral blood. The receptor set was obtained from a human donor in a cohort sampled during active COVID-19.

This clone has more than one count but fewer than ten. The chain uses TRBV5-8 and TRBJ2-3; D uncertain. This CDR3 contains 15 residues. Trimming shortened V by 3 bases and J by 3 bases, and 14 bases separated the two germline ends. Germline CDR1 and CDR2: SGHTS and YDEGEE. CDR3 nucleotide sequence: TGTGCCAGCAGCTCCAGACACCTCAGAACAGATACGCAGTATTTT. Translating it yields CASSSRHLRTDTQYF.

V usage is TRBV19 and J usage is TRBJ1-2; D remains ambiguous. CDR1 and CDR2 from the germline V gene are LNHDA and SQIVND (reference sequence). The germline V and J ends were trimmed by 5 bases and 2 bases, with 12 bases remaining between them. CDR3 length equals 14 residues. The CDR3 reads CASSLTSSNYGYTF. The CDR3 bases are TGTGCCAGTAGTTTGACATCTTCAAACTATGGCTACACCTTC.

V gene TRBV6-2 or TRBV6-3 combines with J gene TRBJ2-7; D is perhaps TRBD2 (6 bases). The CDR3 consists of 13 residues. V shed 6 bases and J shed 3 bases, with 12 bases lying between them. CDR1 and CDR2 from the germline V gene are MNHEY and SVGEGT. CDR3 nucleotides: TGTGCCAGCAGCCGGGGACTTAACTACGAGCAGTACTTC. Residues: CASSRGLNYEQYF.

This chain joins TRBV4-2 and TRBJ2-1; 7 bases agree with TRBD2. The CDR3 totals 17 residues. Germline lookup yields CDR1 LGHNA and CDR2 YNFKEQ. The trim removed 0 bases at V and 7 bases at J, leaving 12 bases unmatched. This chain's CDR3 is CASSQDPRDYPANEQFF. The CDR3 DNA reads TGTGCCAGCAGCCAAGATCCCCGGGACTACCCGGCGAATGAGCAGTTCTTC.

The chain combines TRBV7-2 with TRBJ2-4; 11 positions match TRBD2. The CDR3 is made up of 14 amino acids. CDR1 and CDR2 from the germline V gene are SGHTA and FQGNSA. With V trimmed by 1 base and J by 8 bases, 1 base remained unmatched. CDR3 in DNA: TGTGCCAGCAGCTTAGAGACTAGCGGGGACATTCAGTACTTC. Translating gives CASSLETSGDIQYF.

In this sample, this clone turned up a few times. DNA of the CDR3: TGTGCCAGTAGTAACACAGGGCGAGAGCCCCAGCATTTT. This codes for CASSNTGREPQHF. The chain uses TRBV19 and TRBJ1-5; D might be TRBD1 (6 bases). CDR1 and CDR2 from the germline V gene are LNHDA and SQIVND (reference sequence). V shed 4 bases and J shed 8 bases, with 12 bases lying between them. The CDR3 has 13 residues.

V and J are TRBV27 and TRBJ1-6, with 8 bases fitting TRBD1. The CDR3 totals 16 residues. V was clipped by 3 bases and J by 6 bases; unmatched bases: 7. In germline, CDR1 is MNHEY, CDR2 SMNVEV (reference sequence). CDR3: CASSFHWGQANSPLHF. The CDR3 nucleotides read TGTGCCAGCAGTTTCCATTGGGGACAGGCTAATTCACCCCTCCACTTT.

CDR3 sequence: CASSPGGGWTEAFF. The DNA for the CDR3 is TGTGCCAGCAGTCCAGGGGGCGGGTGGACTGAAGCTTTCTTT. The chain joins TRBV6-5 to TRBJ1-1; 8 nucleotides agree with TRBD1. Germline values: CDR1 MNHEY, CDR2 SVGAGI. The CDR3 sequence is 14 residues long. The V segment lost 5 bases and the J segment 5 bases; nucleotides outside the gene matches: 7.

DNA for the CDR3: TGTGCCACCACCTCAACGGGAGGGCCTCTCTGGGAGCAGTTCTTC. Translation: CATTSTGGPLWEQFF. The chain links TRBV19 to TRBJ2-1; 8 nucleotides match TRBD2. Germline V lookup: CDR1 LNHDA, CDR2 SQIVND (reference sequence). The CDR3 is 15 amino acids. V shed 10 bases, J shed 10 bases, and the junction held 18 bases outside the gene matches.

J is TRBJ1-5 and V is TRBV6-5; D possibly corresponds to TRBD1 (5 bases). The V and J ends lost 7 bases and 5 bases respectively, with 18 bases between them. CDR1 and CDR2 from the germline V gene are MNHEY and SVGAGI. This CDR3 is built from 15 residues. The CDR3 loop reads CASTHGMGGDQPQHF. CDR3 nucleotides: TGTGCCAGCACTCACGGCATGGGGGGAGATCAGCCCCAGCATTTT.

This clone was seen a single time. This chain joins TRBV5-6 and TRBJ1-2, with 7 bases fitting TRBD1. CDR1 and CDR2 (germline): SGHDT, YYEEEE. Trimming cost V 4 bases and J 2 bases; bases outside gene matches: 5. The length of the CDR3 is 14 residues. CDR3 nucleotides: TGTGCCAGCAGCCCCCTGGGACAGAACTATGGCTACACCTTC. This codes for CASSPLGQNYGYTF.

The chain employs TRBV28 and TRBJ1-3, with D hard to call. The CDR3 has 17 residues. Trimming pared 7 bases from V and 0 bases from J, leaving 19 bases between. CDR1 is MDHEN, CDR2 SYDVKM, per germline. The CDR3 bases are TGTGCCAGCAAAATGGGAGGCTCAATACGCTCTGGAAACACCATATATTTT. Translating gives CASKMGGSIRSGNTIYF.

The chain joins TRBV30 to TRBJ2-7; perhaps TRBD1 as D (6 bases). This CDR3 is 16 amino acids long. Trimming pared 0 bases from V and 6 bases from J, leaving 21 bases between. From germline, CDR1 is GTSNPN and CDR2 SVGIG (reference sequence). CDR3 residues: CAWSVDPAGVFSEQYF. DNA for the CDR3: TGTGCCTGGAGTGTAGATCCGGCAGGGGTGTTCAGCGAGCAGTACTTC. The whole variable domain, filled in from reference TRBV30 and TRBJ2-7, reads SQTIHQWPATLVQPVGSPLSLECTVEGTSNPNLYWYRQAAGRGLQLLFYSVGIGQISSEVPQNLSASRPQDRQFILSSKKLLLSDSGFYLCAWSVDPAGVFSEQYFGPGTRLTVT.

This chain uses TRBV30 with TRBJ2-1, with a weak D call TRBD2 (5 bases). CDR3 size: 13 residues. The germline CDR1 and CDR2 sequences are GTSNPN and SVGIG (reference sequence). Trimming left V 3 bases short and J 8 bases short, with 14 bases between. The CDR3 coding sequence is TGTGCCTGGAGCGCACTAGAGGCCTATGAGCAGTTCTTC. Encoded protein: CAWSALEAYEQFF.

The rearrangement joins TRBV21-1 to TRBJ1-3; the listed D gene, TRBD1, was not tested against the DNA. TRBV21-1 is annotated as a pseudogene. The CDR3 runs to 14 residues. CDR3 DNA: TGTGCCAGCAGCACCCGGGACAGAGCATACACCATATATTTT. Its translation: CASSTRDRAYTIYF.

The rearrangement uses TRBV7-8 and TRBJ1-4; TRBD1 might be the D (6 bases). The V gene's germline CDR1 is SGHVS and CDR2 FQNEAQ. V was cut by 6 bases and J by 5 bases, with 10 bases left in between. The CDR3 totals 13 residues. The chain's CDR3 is CASSRDRNEKLFF. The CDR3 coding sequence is TGTGCCAGCAGTCGTGACAGGAATGAAAAACTGTTTTTT.

The CDR3 coding sequence is TGCAGCGTTCACCGGGAAAGAGCTTTCTTT. It yields the protein CSVHRERAFF. The genes are TRBV29-1 and TRBJ1-1; D is ambiguous. CDR3 size: 10 residues. Germline-derived CDR1 and CDR2 are SQVTM and ANQGSEA. Trimming cost V 5 bases and J 10 bases, with 11 bases left between them.

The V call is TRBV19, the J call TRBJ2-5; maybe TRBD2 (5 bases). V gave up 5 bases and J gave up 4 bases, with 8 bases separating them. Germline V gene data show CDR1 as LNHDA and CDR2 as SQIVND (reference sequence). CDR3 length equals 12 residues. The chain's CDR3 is CASSRGIETQYF. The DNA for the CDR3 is TGTGCCAGTAGTCGGGGAATAGAGACCCAGTACTTC.

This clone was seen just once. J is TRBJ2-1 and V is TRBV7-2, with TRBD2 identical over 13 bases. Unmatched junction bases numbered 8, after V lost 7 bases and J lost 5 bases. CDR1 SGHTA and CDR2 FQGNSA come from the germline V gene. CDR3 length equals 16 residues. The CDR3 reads CASTYLGTSGNNEQFF. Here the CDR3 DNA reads TGTGCCAGCACTTACTTGGGGACTAGCGGGAACAATGAGCAGTTCTTC.

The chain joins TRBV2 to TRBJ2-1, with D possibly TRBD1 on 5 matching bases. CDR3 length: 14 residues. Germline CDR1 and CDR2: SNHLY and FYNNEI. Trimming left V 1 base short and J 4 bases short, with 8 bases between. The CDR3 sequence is CASSEVSGYNEQFF. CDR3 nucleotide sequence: TGTGCCAGCAGTGAAGTGTCAGGGTACAATGAGCAGTTCTTC.

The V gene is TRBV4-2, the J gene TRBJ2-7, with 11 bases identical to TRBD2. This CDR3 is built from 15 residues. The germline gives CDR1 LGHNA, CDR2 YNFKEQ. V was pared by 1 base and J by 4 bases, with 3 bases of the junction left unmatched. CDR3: CASSQAGTSGYEQYF. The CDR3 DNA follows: TGTGCCAGCAGCCAAGCCGGGACTAGCGGATACGAGCAGTACTTC.

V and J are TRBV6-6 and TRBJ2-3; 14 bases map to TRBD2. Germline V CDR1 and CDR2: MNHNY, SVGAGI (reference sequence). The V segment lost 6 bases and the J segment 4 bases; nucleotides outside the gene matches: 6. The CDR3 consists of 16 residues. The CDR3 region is CASSRLAGGRADTQYF. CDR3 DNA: TGTGCCAGCAGCCGACTAGCGGGAGGGCGAGCAGATACGCAGTATTTT.